This T cell receptor (beta chain) was observed in a study of graft-versus-host responses after intestinal transplantation. Overall study: Anti-thymocyte globulin induction preceded 2 to 4 years of tacrolimus and steroid maintenance in all recipients.

Study-level points and caveats: Marrow from the recipient contained GvH clones, some of which had appeared first in ileum or blood.

Sequencing was performed with immunoSEQ multiplex PCR; in TCRdb, only in-frame clones are kept and a portion is missing. The sample holds tens of thousands of clones; under 90% are singletons and the top ten take under 2%. Concerning this clone: No antigen is known for it.

The starting material, graft tissue, was processed to release intraepithelial and lamina propria lymphocytes. The TCR originated in a human patient who received an intestinal transplant, so some T cells may come from the graft donor. The source material was ileum tissue, sampled less than 400 days after transplant.

The CDR3 loop is CATPTGMNTEAFF. CDR3 coding DNA: TGTGCCACTCCAACAGGGATGAACACTGAAGCTTTCTTT. The chain recombines TRBV6-1 with TRBJ1-1, with D maybe TRBD1 (6 bases). Trimming pared 10 bases from V and 0 bases from J, leaving 12 bases between. Germline values: CDR1 MNHNS, CDR2 SASEGT. CDR3 size: 13 residues.